The next 18 T cell receptor beta chains were all read from a single sample in a study of Ad26.COV2.S vaccination and SARS-CoV-2 variants listed by TCRdb under 2021. The method was the immunoSEQ multiplex PCR assay. TCRdb obtained this table from immuneACCESS and retained in-frame rearrangements with V and J assigned. These tables miss some clones; where compared with another copy, unresolved V genes account for less than half of the shortfall, and the remainder is unexplained. For this sample the table gives around 500,000 clones, of which 70% to 90% were detected only once. Approximately 1.7% of the sample is taken by the ten largest. Interpreted using the paper, the treatment or condition label stands for: about 20 received Ad26.COV2.S at low or high dose, single or two shots; about 5 received placebo; per-sample allocation not given. Repertoires of vaccine and placebo recipients were sequenced from samples taken on day 63 after the first injection.

Sequencing used peripheral blood, obtained in a trial of Ad26.COV2.S vaccine versus placebo. These receptors all stem from a person between 18 and 60 years old who received the Ad26.COV2.S COVID-19 vaccine or a placebo.

This clone was recorded only once. Because it lacks the conserved phenylalanine or tryptophan at the end, this CDR3 is likely a read error. The limits of the CDR3 on the DNA are not certain, so only TCRdb's listed CDR3 is given. The J gene is TRBJ1-2, the V gene TRBV25-1. Germline CDR1 is MGHDK and CDR2 is SYGVNS. The length of the CDR3 is 10 amino acids, counting both ends. The CDR3 sequence: CASPWRGRVP.

V is TRBV10-2 and J is TRBJ2-1, with D possibly TRBD2 on 5 matching bases. Per the germline V gene, CDR1 is WSHSY and CDR2 is SAAADI. The CDR3 covers 15 residues. The V gene lost 4 bases and the J gene lost 2 bases, with 12 bases spanning the gap. CDR3 DNA: TGCGCCAGCAGTGTGGGAGAGTCAACCTACAATGAGCAGTTCTTC. Translating it yields CASSVGESTYNEQFF.

The chain recombines TRBV27 with TRBJ2-7; TRBD2 aligns across 8 bases. CDR3 length: 15 amino acids. Germline CDR1 MNHEY, CDR2 SMNVEV (reference sequence). The J segment lost 5 bases and the V segment lost 4 bases, leaving 10 bases of the junction unmatched. The CDR3 loop reads CASSSRTSSRNEQYF. CDR3 sequence (DNA): TGTGCCAGCAGTTCCAGGACTAGCTCTAGGAACGAGCAGTACTTC.

This chain uses TRBV6-5 with TRBJ1-5; 7 nucleotides agree with TRBD1. The CDR3 length is 15 residues. After removal of 0 bases from V and 7 bases from J, the junction contained 6 bases not matched to a gene. Germline CDR1 MNHEY, CDR2 SVGAGI. As DNA, the CDR3 is TGTGCCAGCAGTTACTCCGCGGACAGGCGACAGCCCCAGCATTTT. Protein product: CASSYSADRRQPQHF.

The count of this clone is one. The chain recombines TRBV5-6 with TRBJ1-2; maybe TRBD1 (5 bases). The CDR3 runs to 16 residues. Trimming took off 0 bases at V and 6 bases at J, with 18 bases between the two ends. Germline V lookup: CDR1 SGHDT, CDR2 YYEEEE. This CDR3 reads CASSLGDQFSYDGYTF. The CDR3 nucleotides read TGTGCCAGCAGCTTGGGGGACCAGTTTTCGTACGATGGCTACACCTTC.

The chain employs TRBV7-2 and TRBJ2-5; perhaps TRBD2 as D (6 bases). The germline gives CDR1 SGHTA, CDR2 FQGNSA. The V and J ends lost 11 bases and 5 bases respectively, with 18 bases between them. This CDR3 has 13 amino acids. The CDR3, as DNA: TGTGCCGGCCTTGGGGGGATTGGGGAGACCCAGTACTTC. Its protein is CAGLGGIGETQYF.

The chain employs TRBV4-3 and TRBJ1-4; weak D call: TRBD1 (5 bases). Trimming cost V 0 bases and J 0 bases, with 8 bases left between them. This CDR3 has 16 amino acids. The germline V gene has CDR1 LGHNA and CDR2 YSLEER. In nucleotides, the CDR3 is TGCGCCAGCAGCCAAGAGGGGGGAACAACTAATGAAAAACTGTTTTTT. It is translated as CASSQEGGTTNEKLFF.

This clone was seen once. The chain has TRBV5-1 and TRBJ1-2; D remains unclear. The CDR3 runs to 14 residues. Germline assignment: CDR1 SGHRS and CDR2 YFSETQ. Trimming shortened V by 2 bases and J by 6 bases, and 14 bases separated the two germline ends. The CDR3 DNA reads as TGCGCCAGCAGCTTTTTGACCCCCTTGGATGGCTACACCTTC. Translated: CASSFLTPLDGYTF.

The J gene is TRBJ2-7, the V gene TRBV9; D is uncertain. The V and J ends lost 3 bases and 0 bases respectively, with 7 bases between them. The CDR3 loop spans 13 amino acids. From germline, CDR1 is SGDLS and CDR2 YYNGEE. The CDR3 sequence is CASSGTPSYEQYF. DNA of the CDR3: TGTGCCAGCAGCGGGACGCCCTCCTACGAGCAGTACTTC.

This clone has a single count. The chain couples TRBV4-3 to TRBJ1-6; TRBD1 aligns across 7 bases. V shed 0 bases and J 5 bases; nucleotides not matched to a gene: 1. In germline, CDR1 is LGHNA, CDR2 YSLEER. The CDR3 sequence is 15 residues long. The CDR3 nucleotides are TGCGCCAGCAGCCAAGAGACAGGGAATAATTCACCCCTCCACTTT. Its translation is CASSQETGNNSPLHF.

The V and J genes are TRBV28 and TRBJ1-2; D ambiguous. Trimming cost V 2 bases and J 4 bases, with 8 bases left between them. Germline values: CDR1 MDHEN, CDR2 SYDVKM. The CDR3 extends over 13 amino acids. Here the CDR3 DNA reads TGTGCCAGCAGTTTAGCAGGCACCTATGGCTACACCTTC. Encoded protein: CASSLAGTYGYTF.

About this clone itself: The junction shows a germline mismatch at one end, possibly a read error. The CDR3 DNA is TGTGCCACCAGTAGGGGCGTCGAAGCTTTCTTT. Its translation: CATSRGVEAFF. The gene calls are TRBV6-5 and TRBJ1-1, with a weak D call TRBD1 (5 bases). This CDR3 spans 11 amino acids. Germline loops: CDR1 MNHEY, CDR2 SVGAGI.

The J gene is TRBJ2-1, the V gene TRBV11-2; D may be TRBD2 (5 bases). The germline V and J ends were trimmed by 8 bases and 4 bases, with 15 bases remaining between them. The CDR3 consists of 14 residues. Germline CDR1 is SGHAT and CDR2 is FQNNGV. For the CDR3, the DNA is TGTGCCAGCTTACGGGAAGGCTCGTACAATGAGCAGTTCTTC. Protein sequence: CASLREGSYNEQFF.

The chain combines TRBV27 with TRBJ2-2; a possible D gene is TRBD2 (7 bases). Germline loops: CDR1 MNHEY, CDR2 SMNVEV (reference sequence). Trimming removed 1 base from V and 5 bases from J, with 17 bases in between. This CDR3 spans 17 amino acids. The CDR3 here is CASSLFGGTRVTGELFF. As DNA, the CDR3 is TGTGCCAGCAGTTTATTCGGGGGGACAAGGGTGACCGGGGAGCTGTTTTTT.

The chain recombines TRBV10-3 with TRBJ2-7, with 8 bases aligning to TRBD1. Unmatched junction bases numbered 12, after V lost 8 bases and J lost 0 bases. The CDR3 has 16 amino acids. Germline V gene lookup returns CDR1 ENHRY and CDR2 SYGVKD. CDR3 amino acids: CAIADRAFRLSYEQYF. CDR3 bases: TGTGCCATCGCGGACAGGGCGTTCCGCCTCTCCTACGAGCAGTACTTC.

This clone was seen once. The chain combines TRBV9 with TRBJ2-5; 11 bases line up with TRBD2. With V trimmed by 0 bases and J by 5 bases, 3 bases remained unmatched. The CDR3 totals 15 residues. CDR1 and CDR2 (germline): SGDLS, YYNGEE. The CDR3 region is CASSVASGRTETQYF. The CDR3 DNA is TGTGCCAGCAGCGTAGCTAGCGGGAGGACGGAGACCCAGTACTTC.

Here the CDR3 reads CASSPVKFYGYTF. DNA of the CDR3: TGTGCCAGCAGCCCGGTGAAGTTCTATGGCTACACCTTC. V is TRBV28 and J is TRBJ1-2, with D unclear. The CDR3 contains 13 residues. Germline CDR1 and CDR2: MDHEN and SYDVKM. The V end was cut by 6 bases, the J end by 4 bases, with 12 bases between.

The chain links TRBV11-1 to TRBJ2-5, with D possibly called TRBD1 or TRBD2 (5 bases each). The germline V and J ends were trimmed by 2 bases and 0 bases, with 7 bases remaining between them. The CDR3 contains 14 residues. Germline-derived CDR1 and CDR2 are SGHAT and FQDESV (reference sequence). CDR3 sequence (DNA): TGTGCCAGCAGCTTAATGGGACACCAAGAGACCCAGTACTTC. This codes for CASSLMGHQETQYF.